These 30 T cell receptor beta chains came from one sample sequenced in a study of resident and recirculating memory T cells in vitiligo. TCRdb keeps only in-frame clones here, not all; method: immunoSEQ multiplex PCR. Found here are around 76,000 clones, approximately 93% of them singletons; the top ten hold more than 4%. Sequences were obtained from blood. The receptors here all came from a male donor with vitiligo.

V and J are TRBV7-2 and TRBJ2-1; 8 bases match TRBD1. This CDR3 has 15 residues. J gave up 4 bases and V 3 bases, and 5 bases lay outside the gene matches. The germline CDR1 and CDR2 sequences are SGHTA and FQGNSA. CDR3 amino acids: CASSLGQAIYNEQFF. The CDR3, as DNA: TGTGCCAGCAGCTTGGGACAGGCCATTTACAATGAGCAGTTCTTC.

J is TRBJ2-5 and V is TRBV4-1, with unresolved D. In germline, CDR1 is MGHRA, CDR2 YSYEKL. The CDR3 spans 14 residues. Trimming removed 1 base from V and 5 bases from J, with 11 bases in between. CDR3 amino acids: CASSQGSSRETQYF. The CDR3 DNA reads TGCGCCAGCAGCCAAGGTAGTAGCCGGGAGACCCAGTACTTC.

This sequence joins TRBV7-9 and TRBJ1-5; perhaps TRBD1 as D (5 bases). There are 14 residues in the CDR3. V lost 5 bases and J lost 6, with 14 bases in between. Germline V gives CDR1 SEHNR, CDR2 FQNEAQ (reference sequence). The CDR3 region is CASSLAGDRQPQHF. The CDR3 bases are TGTGCCAGCAGCCTTGCGGGGGATCGTCAGCCCCAGCATTTT. The variable domain in full, completed from reference TRBV7-9 and TRBJ1-5, reads DTGVSQNPRHKITKRGQNVTFRCDPISEHNRLYWYRQTLGQGPEFLTYFQNEAQLEKSRLLSDRFSAERPKGSFSTLEIQRTEQGDSAMYLCASSLAGDRQPQHFGDGTRLSIL.

The chain recombines TRBV10-3 with TRBJ1-2, with D hard to call. Germline loops: CDR1 ENHRY, CDR2 SYGVKD. V dropped 3 bases and J dropped 3 bases, with 14 bases sitting between them. This CDR3 is 15 amino acids long. The CDR3: CAISERGMRDYGYTF. CDR3 in DNA: TGTGCCATCAGTGAAAGAGGGATGCGCGACTATGGCTACACCTTC.

This clone was observed a few times. The rearrangement uses TRBV19 and TRBJ1-5, with TRBD1 as a possible D gene (6 bases). CDR1 and CDR2 (germline): LNHDA, SQIVND (reference sequence). V shed 4 bases and J shed 4 bases, with 14 bases lying between them. The CDR3 loop spans 15 amino acids. The CDR3 sequence is CASSKVPGENQPQHF. The CDR3 DNA reads as TGTGCCAGTAGTAAGGTCCCAGGGGAAAATCAGCCCCAGCATTTT.

V usage is TRBV11-3 and J usage is TRBJ1-1; tentatively, D is TRBD1 (6 bases). The V gene lost 1 base and the J gene lost 1 base, with 10 bases spanning the gap. The CDR3 is made up of 15 amino acids. Germline CDR1 is SGHNT and CDR2 is YENEEA. CDR3 sequence: CASSLGSGENTEAFF. Written as DNA, the CDR3 is TGTGCCAGCAGCTTAGGGTCAGGGGAGAACACTGAAGCTTTCTTT.

The chain links TRBV19 to TRBJ2-7; 10 nucleotides agree with TRBD1. The V segment lost 4 bases and the J segment 5 bases; nucleotides outside the gene matches: 8. The length of the CDR3 is 15 residues. Looked up from germline, CDR1 is LNHDA and CDR2 is SQIVND (reference sequence). The CDR3 DNA follows: TGTGCCAGTAGTACCCAAGGGGGGACAGGGGACGAGCAGTACTTC. This sequence encodes CASSTQGGTGDEQYF.

The chain couples TRBV29-1 to TRBJ2-7; TRBD2 is a possible D gene (6 bases). Germline V gene data show CDR1 as SQVTM and CDR2 as ANQGSEA. The V and J ends lost 1 base and 3 bases respectively, with 10 bases between them. The CDR3 consists of 13 residues. CDR3 sequence (DNA): TGCAGCGTTGAAGGCGGGGAGTTCTACGAGCAGTACTTC. It yields the protein CSVEGGEFYEQYF.

This rearrangement joins TRBV27 to TRBJ1-2; 8 bases fit TRBD1. The germline V gene has CDR1 MNHEY and CDR2 SMNVEV (reference sequence). The trim removed 10 bases at V and 5 bases at J, leaving 3 bases unmatched. This CDR3 has 11 amino acids. The CDR3 region is CATRTGYGYTF. Written as DNA, the CDR3 is TGTGCCACGCGGACAGGGTATGGCTACACCTTC.

The chain is built from TRBV5-1 and TRBJ1-6; 8 bases match TRBD1. Trimming at V came to 3 bases and at J to 3 bases, leaving 5 bases not matched to a gene. Germline assignment: CDR1 SGHRS and CDR2 YFSETQ. The CDR3 runs to 16 residues. The CDR3 DNA reads as TGCGCCAGCAGCTCGAATGGACAGGGCTATAATTCACCCCTCCACTTT. Translation gives CASSSNGQGYNSPLHF.

Regarding this clone: A junction end diverges from the germline sequence, so it may reflect a read error. The V and J genes are TRBV7-7 and TRBJ2-3, with 11 bases identical to TRBD2. CDR1 and CDR2 from the germline V gene are SSHAT and FNYEAQ (reference sequence). This CDR3 spans 15 amino acids. The CDR3 DNA sequence: TGTGCTAGCAGCTTAGCGGGGGGGCCGGCAGATACGCAGTATTTT. This translates into CASSLAGGPADTQYF.

The chain combines TRBV13 with TRBJ2-5; 12 bases line up with TRBD1. The end of the DNA is better explained by TRBJ2-7, so the J call may be wrong. The CDR3 runs 14 residues. Germline V gene data show CDR1 as PRHDT and CDR2 as FYEKMQ (reference sequence). The CDR3 DNA sequence: TGTGCCAGCAGCTTGGGACAGGGGGCCAACGAGCAGTACTTC. The encoded protein is CASSLGQGANEQYF.

The V and J genes are TRBV13 and TRBJ1-1; TRBD1 matches at 9 bases. Looked up from germline, CDR1 is PRHDT and CDR2 is FYEKMQ (reference sequence). V shed 3 bases and J 2 bases; nucleotides not matched to a gene: 7. The CDR3 covers 16 residues. CDR3 protein: CASSFGTGTSNTEAFF. The CDR3 bases are TGTGCCAGCAGCTTCGGGACAGGGACAAGCAACACTGAAGCTTTCTTT.

This chain links TRBV18 with TRBJ2-3; maybe TRBD1 (6 bases). V was shortened by 4 bases and J by 3 bases, with 23 bases between the two germline ends. There are 18 residues in the CDR3. The germline CDR1 and CDR2 sequences are KGHSH and LQKENI. DNA of the CDR3: TGTGCCAGCTCACAGATCGACAGGCCTACTAGAGGGACAGATACGCAGTATTTT. Its protein is CASSQIDRPTRGTDTQYF.

V gene TRBV4-3 combines with J gene TRBJ1-6; D not certain. Between the trimmed V and J ends, which lost 1 base and 11 bases, there was a span of 9 bases. This CDR3 comprises 13 residues. The germline CDR1 and CDR2 sequences are LGHNA and YSLEER. CDR3 sequence (DNA): TGCGCCAGCAGCCAAGTGTCGGGTCCACCCCTCCACTTT. As protein: CASSQVSGPPLHF.

This chain joins TRBV9 and TRBJ2-3, with 7 bases aligning to TRBD2. CDR3 size: 16 residues. Germline V gene data show CDR1 as SGDLS and CDR2 as YYNGEE. J lost 5 bases, V lost 2 bases, and 11 bases had no gene match. As DNA, the CDR3 is TGTGCCAGCAGCGTGGAAGGCGGGGAGGGCGGAGATACGCAGTATTTT. It yields the protein CASSVEGGEGGDTQYF.

This clone was picked up one time. The rearrangement uses TRBV7-2 and TRBJ2-1; 7 nucleotides align to TRBD2. Germline trimming cut 5 bases from V and 0 bases from J; bases unmatched to any gene: 7. The CDR3 totals 16 residues. Germline V CDR1 and CDR2: SGHTA, FQGNSA. This CDR3 is CASSQPWGGSYNEQFF. CDR3 nucleotide sequence: TGTGCCAGCAGCCAACCGTGGGGGGGCTCCTACAATGAGCAGTTCTTC.

The chain has TRBV18 and TRBJ2-7; 11 bases agree with TRBD1. The trim removed 3 bases at V and 0 bases at J, leaving 4 bases unmatched. The CDR3 is 16 amino acids. The V gene's germline CDR1 is KGHSH and CDR2 LQKENI. The CDR3 DNA sequence: TGTGCCAGCTCACCCTTGGGACAGGGGGTCTCCTACGAGCAGTACTTC. Its translation: CASSPLGQGVSYEQYF.

The genes are TRBV4-3 and TRBJ1-2; D not certain. The CDR3 loop spans 11 amino acids. In germline, CDR1 is LGHNA, CDR2 YSLEER. V lost 4 bases to trimming and J lost 7 bases, with 7 bases between them. The CDR3 region has the DNA TGCGCCAGCAGCCTCCTATGTGGCTACACCTTC. This sequence encodes CASSLLCGYTF.

J is TRBJ1-2 and V is TRBV4-1; TRBD1 is a possible D gene (5 bases). This CDR3 contains 15 residues. In germline, CDR1 is MGHRA, CDR2 YSYEKL. Trimming removed 3 bases from V and 4 bases from J, with 15 bases in between. The CDR3 is CASSQPTGPTYGYTF. DNA for the CDR3: TGCGCCAGCAGCCAGCCTACAGGACCGACCTATGGCTACACCTTC.

CDR3 region: CASKKASGVVGELFF. As DNA, the CDR3 is TGTGCCAGCAAGAAGGCTAGCGGTGTGGTCGGGGAGCTGTTTTTT. The rearrangement joins TRBV2 to TRBJ2-2, with 7 bases lining up with TRBD2. Germline values: CDR1 SNHLY, CDR2 FYNNEI. The CDR3 runs to 15 residues. V lost 7 bases, J lost 7 bases, and 12 bases stayed unmatched.

V usage is TRBV15 and J usage is TRBJ2-3; D possibly corresponds to TRBD2 (6 bases). Per the germline V gene, CDR1 is LNHNV and CDR2 is YYDKDF (reference sequence). Trimming removed 3 bases from V and 0 bases from J, with 13 bases in between. The CDR3 is 16 amino acids. CDR3 amino acids: CATSREGSSSTDTQYF. The DNA for the CDR3 is TGTGCCACCAGCAGGGAGGGCAGTTCTAGCACAGATACGCAGTATTTT.

The chain joins TRBV7-2 to TRBJ2-5, with a possible D match to TRBD1 (6 bases). Per germline, CDR1 SGHTA and CDR2 FQGNSA. V was clipped by 3 bases and J by 2 bases, with 7 bases between them. CDR3 size: 13 residues. CDR3 in amino acids: CASSFRGQETQYF. In nucleotides, the CDR3 is TGTGCCAGCAGCTTCAGGGGTCAAGAGACCCAGTACTTC.

As to this clone: Other nucleotide sequences in the sample specify the same CDR3. The chain employs TRBV28 and TRBJ1-3; 9 bases fit TRBD1. After removal of 3 bases from V and 0 bases from J, the junction contained 3 bases not matched to a gene. Germline V gene sequence: CDR1 MDHEN, CDR2 SYDVKM. The length of the CDR3 is 16 residues. The CDR3, as DNA: TGTGCCAGCAGTTTGTCGGGACAGGGCTCTGGAAACACCATATATTTT. Translating gives CASSLSGQGSGNTIYF.

The chain employs TRBV4-3 and TRBJ1-2, with TRBD1 as a possible D gene (6 bases). Germline lookup yields CDR1 LGHNA and CDR2 YSLEER. The CDR3 extends over 15 amino acids. With 3 bases removed from V and 6 bases from J, the gap between germline ends came to 17 bases. CDR3 nucleotide sequence: TGCGCCAGCAGCCACGACGGGAGGGGGGATGATGGCTACACCTTC. It codes for CASSHDGRGDDGYTF.

V gene TRBV9 combines with J gene TRBJ2-3; D remains unclear. Germline V gene data show CDR1 as SGDLS and CDR2 as YYNGEE. Trimming took 9 bases from V and 5 from J, leaving 19 bases between them. The CDR3 runs to 14 residues. The CDR3 DNA reads as TGTGCCACCACCCCCTTATTAGCCGGAGATACGCAGTATTTT. Protein sequence: CATTPLLAGDTQYF.

The chain uses TRBV19 and TRBJ1-1, with TRBD1 as a possible D gene (6 bases). Germline V CDR1 and CDR2: LNHDA, SQIVND (reference sequence). Trimming pared 5 bases from V and 6 bases from J, leaving 22 bases between. The CDR3 has 16 residues. CDR3 protein: CASSFFLTQGIAEAFF. CDR3 bases: TGTGCCAGTAGTTTCTTTTTAACACAGGGAATTGCTGAAGCTTTCTTT. The full variable domain, with the rest looked up from reference TRBV19 and TRBJ1-1, is DGGITQSPKYLFRKEGQNVTLSCEQNLNHDAMYWYRQDPGQGLRLIYYSQIVNDFQKGDIAEGYSVSREKKESFPLTVTSAQKNPTAFYLCASSFFLTQGIAEAFFGQGTRLTVV.

The chain carries TRBV27 and TRBJ2-5; tentative D call: TRBD2 (7 bases). The DNA end is a closer match to TRBJ2-7, so the J assignment may be wrong. The CDR3 consists of 15 residues. The germline CDR1 and CDR2 sequences are MNHEY and SMNVEV (reference sequence). In DNA, the CDR3 is TGTGCCAGCAGTTTATATCGGGGGGCGATCTACGAGCAGTACTTC. It encodes CASSLYRGAIYEQYF.

The chain couples TRBV5-1 to TRBJ2-6; TRBD1 is a possible D gene (5 bases). This CDR3 contains 18 residues. Germline CDR1 reads SGHRS; CDR2 reads YFSETQ. Trimming took off 0 bases at V and 1 base at J, with 14 bases between the two ends. CDR3 amino acids: CASSLGDSPISGANVLTF. The CDR3 DNA reads as TGCGCCAGCAGCTTGGGAGACAGCCCGATTTCTGGGGCCAACGTCCTGACTTTC. The variable domain in full, completed from reference TRBV5-1 and TRBJ2-6, reads KAGVTQTPRYLIKTRGQQVTLSCSPISGHRSVSWYQQTPGQGLQFLFEYFSETQRNKGNFPGRFSGRQFSNSRSEMNVSTLELGDSALYLCASSLGDSPISGANVLTFGAGSRLTVL.

This clone was observed a handful of times. This chain uses TRBV7-2 with TRBJ1-6; 7 bases match TRBD1. CDR1 and CDR2 from the germline V gene are SGHTA and FQGNSA. V lost 7 bases, J lost 9 bases, and 6 bases stayed unmatched. The CDR3 length is 13 residues. The DNA for the CDR3 is TGTGCCAGCACCGGGACAGAGGCTTCACCCCTCCACTTT. The encoded protein is CASTGTEASPLHF.